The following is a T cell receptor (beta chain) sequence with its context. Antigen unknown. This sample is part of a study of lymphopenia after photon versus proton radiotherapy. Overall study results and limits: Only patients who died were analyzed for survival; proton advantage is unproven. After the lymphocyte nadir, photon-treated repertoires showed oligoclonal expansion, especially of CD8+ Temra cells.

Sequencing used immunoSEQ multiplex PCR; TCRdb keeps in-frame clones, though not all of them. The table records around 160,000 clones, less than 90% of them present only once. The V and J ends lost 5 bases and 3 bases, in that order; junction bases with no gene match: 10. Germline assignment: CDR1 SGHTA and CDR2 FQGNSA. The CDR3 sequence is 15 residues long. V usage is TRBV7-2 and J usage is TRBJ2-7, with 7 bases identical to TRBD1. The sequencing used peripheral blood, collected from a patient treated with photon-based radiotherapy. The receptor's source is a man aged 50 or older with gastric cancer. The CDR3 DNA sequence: TGTGCCAGCAGCCCCTCCGGGACAGCTCGCTACGAGCAGTACTTC. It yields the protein CASSPSGTARYEQYF.